A selection of T cell receptor beta chains follows, all from one sample in a study of blood T cell repertoires in COVID-19. The data were produced by immunoSEQ multiplex PCR, yet TCRdb's version contains in-frame clones alone and is incomplete. The sample records about 190,000 clones, around 86% being singletons. The sample consisted of peripheral blood. Receptors originate from a man aged 35 to 55 with acute or convalescent COVID-19. The CDR3 runs from the conserved cysteine through the conserved F or W. Fields, in order: V gene, clone size, D gene, J gene, CDR3 protein. The D gene is left open where the match is weak. Expanded clones get a size class; other rows say once, few or many, or leave the size out.

v_call: TRBV9; clone_size: once; d_call: TRBD2; j_call: TRBJ2-3; cdr3_aa: CASSPRGRRGPTDTQYF
v_call: TRBV19; clone_size: -; d_call: TRBD1; j_call: TRBJ1-5; cdr3_aa: CATKRSGQGGFSNQPQHF
v_call: TRBV10-1; clone_size: -; d_call: TRBD1; j_call: TRBJ1-2; cdr3_aa: CASSPGQGPPYGGYTF
v_call: TRBV15; clone_size: -; d_call: TRBD2; j_call: TRBJ2-1; cdr3_aa: CATSLPPGLAGGLGNEQFF
v_call: TRBV9; clone_size: -; d_call: TRBD2; j_call: TRBJ2-3; cdr3_aa: CASSLPGGATDTQYF
v_call: TRBV29-1; clone_size: -; d_call: TRBD2; j_call: TRBJ2-2; cdr3_aa: CSGGTSGNPGELFF
v_call: TRBV4-2; clone_size: -; d_call: -; j_call: TRBJ1-6; cdr3_aa: CASSQPDRRTNSPLHF
v_call: TRBV5-5; clone_size: -; d_call: TRBD1; j_call: TRBJ2-6; cdr3_aa: CASSPPGQGHLSGANVLTF
v_call: TRBV14; clone_size: once; d_call: -; j_call: TRBJ1-1; cdr3_aa: CASSQQGGVTEAFF
v_call: TRBV3-1/TRBV3-2; clone_size: -; d_call: -; j_call: TRBJ2-5; cdr3_aa: CASSRRAEGWLLQTQYF
v_call: TRBV18; clone_size: -; d_call: -; j_call: TRBJ1-1; cdr3_aa: CASSPPSFGGTEAFF
v_call: TRBV5-4; clone_size: -; d_call: -; j_call: TRBJ1-1; cdr3_aa: CASSGRVLSDPNTEAFF
v_call: TRBV5-4; clone_size: -; d_call: -; j_call: TRBJ2-3; cdr3_aa: CASSSGLVTDTQYF
v_call: TRBV2; clone_size: -; d_call: -; j_call: TRBJ1-3; cdr3_aa: CASSRTGGNTIYF
v_call: TRBV5-1; clone_size: once; d_call: -; j_call: TRBJ1-2; cdr3_aa: CASSSSTGPNYGYTF
v_call: TRBV3-1/TRBV3-2; clone_size: -; d_call: TRBD2; j_call: TRBJ2-5; cdr3_aa: CASSLRRLARGQETQYF
v_call: TRBV18; clone_size: once; d_call: -; j_call: TRBJ2-7; cdr3_aa: CASSPQGEQYF
v_call: TRBV9; clone_size: -; d_call: -; j_call: TRBJ1-2; cdr3_aa: CASSVGWDTQTNYGYTF
v_call: TRBV27; clone_size: -; d_call: TRBD1; j_call: TRBJ1-2; cdr3_aa: CASRRPGQGDYGYTF
v_call: TRBV5-1; clone_size: -; d_call: -; j_call: TRBJ2-3; cdr3_aa: CASSLTRSTDTQYF
v_call: TRBV4-1; clone_size: -; d_call: -; j_call: TRBJ2-7; cdr3_aa: CASSQAPSTVYYEQYF
v_call: TRBV6-1; clone_size: few; d_call: -; j_call: TRBJ1-6; cdr3_aa: CASSALDTRASYNSPLHF
v_call: TRBV4-2; clone_size: once; d_call: -; j_call: TRBJ1-1; cdr3_aa: CASSQVSENTEAFF
v_call: TRBV13; clone_size: -; d_call: TRBD2; j_call: TRBJ2-1; cdr3_aa: CASSLGLASGGLYNEQFF
v_call: TRBV4-3; clone_size: once; d_call: TRBD1; j_call: TRBJ2-4; cdr3_aa: CASSQDLRTGGAIQYF
v_call: TRBV30; clone_size: -; d_call: -; j_call: TRBJ1-4; cdr3_aa: CAWSGISNEKLFF
v_call: TRBV5-4; clone_size: -; d_call: TRBD1; j_call: TRBJ1-2; cdr3_aa: CASSERQGSNYGYTF
v_call: TRBV12-3/TRBV12-4; clone_size: -; d_call: -; j_call: TRBJ1-6; cdr3_aa: CASRLGHNSPLHF
v_call: TRBV24-1; clone_size: -; d_call: TRBD1; j_call: TRBJ2-3; cdr3_aa: CATSVQGSTDTQYF
v_call: TRBV19; clone_size: -; d_call: -; j_call: TRBJ2-7; cdr3_aa: CARPPGGDRDHEQYF
v_call: TRBV5-1; clone_size: -; d_call: TRBD1; j_call: TRBJ1-6; cdr3_aa: CASSRGQGDSPLHF
v_call: TRBV5-1; clone_size: -; d_call: TRBD1; j_call: TRBJ1-5; cdr3_aa: CASSQEGTGAELQHF
v_call: TRBV5-1; clone_size: -; d_call: TRBD1; j_call: TRBJ2-5; cdr3_aa: CATATTGDIQETQYF
v_call: TRBV2; clone_size: -; d_call: TRBD1; j_call: TRBJ2-1; cdr3_aa: CASEPDRGSYNEQFF
v_call: TRBV10-3; clone_size: few; d_call: -; j_call: TRBJ2-2; cdr3_aa: CAISEAGSNTGELFF
v_call: TRBV7-2; clone_size: -; d_call: TRBD1; j_call: TRBJ2-6; cdr3_aa: CASSAQGAGGANVLTF
v_call: TRBV29-1; clone_size: once; d_call: -; j_call: TRBJ2-5; cdr3_aa: CSVDRGLGETQYF
v_call: TRBV5-4; clone_size: few; d_call: -; j_call: TRBJ1-1; cdr3_aa: CASSLVMNTEAFF
v_call: TRBV7-2; clone_size: once; d_call: TRBD1; j_call: TRBJ2-2; cdr3_aa: CASSPGDRGGGELFF
v_call: TRBV7-2; clone_size: -; d_call: TRBD1; j_call: TRBJ2-7; cdr3_aa: CASTPSPGQGVKQYF
v_call: TRBV5-1; clone_size: -; d_call: -; j_call: TRBJ2-6; cdr3_aa: CASSPDNSGANVLTF
v_call: TRBV5-6; clone_size: -; d_call: TRBD1; j_call: TRBJ1-2; cdr3_aa: CASSQLQGNYGYTF
v_call: TRBV19; clone_size: -; d_call: -; j_call: TRBJ1-1; cdr3_aa: CASSISGVGTEAFF
v_call: TRBV30; clone_size: few; d_call: TRBD1; j_call: TRBJ1-3; cdr3_aa: CAWSGTLQGAVYF
v_call: TRBV11-2; clone_size: -; d_call: TRBD2; j_call: TRBJ2-5; cdr3_aa: CASSQRGLAGPEETQYF
v_call: TRBV28; clone_size: -; d_call: -; j_call: TRBJ1-2; cdr3_aa: CASSLQINYGYTF
v_call: TRBV18; clone_size: -; d_call: TRBD1; j_call: TRBJ1-1; cdr3_aa: CASSPGTVNTEAFF
v_call: TRBV5-1; clone_size: -; d_call: -; j_call: TRBJ2-3; cdr3_aa: CASSFDRNTDTQYF
v_call: TRBV5-1; clone_size: -; d_call: TRBD1; j_call: TRBJ1-1; cdr3_aa: CASSLVQGAGTEAFF
v_call: TRBV4-3; clone_size: -; d_call: -; j_call: TRBJ1-6; cdr3_aa: CASSQDGTPYNSPLHF
v_call: TRBV6-8; clone_size: -; d_call: TRBD1; j_call: TRBJ1-1; cdr3_aa: CASSSPGQGGTEAFF
v_call: TRBV4-3; clone_size: -; d_call: -; j_call: TRBJ2-3; cdr3_aa: CASSHQGSTTTDTQYF